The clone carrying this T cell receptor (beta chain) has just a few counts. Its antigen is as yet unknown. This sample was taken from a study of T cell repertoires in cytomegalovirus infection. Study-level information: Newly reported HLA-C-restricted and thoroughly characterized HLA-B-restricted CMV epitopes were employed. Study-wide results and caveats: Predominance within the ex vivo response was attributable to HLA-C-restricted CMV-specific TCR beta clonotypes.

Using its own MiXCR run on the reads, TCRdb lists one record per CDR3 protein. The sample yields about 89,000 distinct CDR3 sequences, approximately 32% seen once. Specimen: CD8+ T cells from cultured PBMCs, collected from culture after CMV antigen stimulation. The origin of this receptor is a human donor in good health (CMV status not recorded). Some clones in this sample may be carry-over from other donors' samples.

CDR3 amino acids: CASSEYDRTGGETQYF. The CDR3 DNA follows: TGTGCCAGCAGTGAATATGATCGGACAGGGGGCGAGACCCAGTACTTC. This chain links TRBV25-1 with TRBJ2-5; 11 bases map to TRBD1. V shed 0 bases and J 5 bases; nucleotides not matched to a gene: 5. CDR3 length: 16 amino acids. Germline V lookup: CDR1 MGHDK, CDR2 SYGVNS. The whole variable domain, filled in from reference TRBV25-1 and TRBJ2-5, reads EADIYQTPRYLVIGTGKKITLECSQTMGHDKMYWYQQDPGMELHLIHYSYGVNSTEKGDLSSESTVSRIRTEHFPLTLESARPSHTSQYLCASSEYDRTGGETQYFGPGTRLLVL.